What follows is one T cell receptor beta chain and its context. TCRdb's copy holds only in-frame clones and misses some; the assay was immunoSEQ multiplex PCR. This sample has more than 300,000 clones, with 88% found just once. This entry is derived from a study of blood T cell repertoires in COVID-19. Study-level information: PBMCs, B-cell-depleted T cells, or T cells were the source of the cDNA or gDNA that made up the material.

The CDR3 totals 14 residues. Between the trimmed V and J ends, which lost 4 bases and 2 bases, there was a span of 12 bases. In germline, CDR1 is SGDLS, CDR2 YYNGEE. The rearrangement links TRBV9 to TRBJ1-2; weak D call: TRBD1 (6 bases). The sample was peripheral blood. The receptor was derived from a woman in her seventies with COVID-19, enrolled during active disease. The CDR3 DNA follows: TGTGCCAGCAGCCCCGATACAGGGAACTATGGCTACACCTTC. The encoded protein is CASSPDTGNYGYTF.